This T cell receptor beta chain appears in the sequencing data of a study of blood T cell repertoires in COVID-19. On the study more broadly: The United States, Italy and Spain provided the acute and convalescent COVID-19 samples. Sample material is recorded as cDNA or gDNA derived from T cells, B-cell-depleted T cells, or PBMCs.

In the original workflow: Amplified reference gene primers provided the basis for estimating nucleated cell counts. Using immunoSEQ multiplex PCR, the repertoire was profiled, and TCRdb retains in-frame clones only, with some absent. That table is the source of V, J and clone size, and D and trimming were worked out from the DNA. The table records 270,000 or so clones, roughly 85% of them present only once. Trimming cost V 1 base and J 2 bases; bases outside gene matches: 6. CDR3 length equals 16 residues. The germline gives CDR1 SGHAT, CDR2 FQNNGV. What was sequenced was peripheral blood. The sequence was obtained from a woman younger than 35 with acute or convalescent COVID-19. This chain uses TRBV11-2 with TRBJ2-7; the match to TRBD1 covers 9 bases. DNA of the CDR3: TGTGCCAGCAGCTTAGGAACCGGGACAGGGCCCTACGAGCAGTACTTC. It is translated as CASSLGTGTGPYEQYF.